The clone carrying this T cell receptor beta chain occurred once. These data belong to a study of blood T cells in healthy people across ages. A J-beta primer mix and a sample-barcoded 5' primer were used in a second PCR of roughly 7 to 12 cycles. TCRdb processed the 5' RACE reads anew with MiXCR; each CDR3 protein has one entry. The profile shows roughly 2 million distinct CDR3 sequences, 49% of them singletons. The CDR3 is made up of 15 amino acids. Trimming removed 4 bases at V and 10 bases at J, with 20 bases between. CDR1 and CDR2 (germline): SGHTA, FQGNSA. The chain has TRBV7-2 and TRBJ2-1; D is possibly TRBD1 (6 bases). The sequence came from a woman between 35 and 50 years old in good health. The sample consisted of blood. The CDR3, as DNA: TGTGCCAGCAGCTCCCGGACAGACATCTCCTACGAGCAGTTCTTC. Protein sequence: CASSSRTDISYEQFF.